This T cell receptor (beta chain) was observed in a study of CD8 T cells in Susac syndrome. Germline V lookup: CDR1 LGHNA, CDR2 YNFKEQ. The CDR3 sequence is 17 residues long. V shed 1 base and J shed 2 bases, with 18 bases lying between them. In blood CD8+ and CD4+ T cells, TCR beta underwent sequencing. Each multiple sclerosis control was a treatment-naive patient with relapsing-remitting disease that was either stable or active. Random hexamers were used to reverse transcribe roughly 0.5 to 1 ug of RNA. In TCRdb, the immunoSEQ multiplex PCR reads were re-called with MiXCR into one record per CDR3 protein. Among under 350,000 distinct CDR3 sequences listed, about 91% were seen once.

Input material: CD4+ T cells from PBMCs. The V and J genes are TRBV4-2 and TRBJ2-7; the D is unclear. This clonotype was sampled from a human donor with multiple sclerosis. CDR3 in DNA: TGTGCCAGCAGCCAAGTCACGGGCGGATCGACTCCCTACGAGCAGTACTTC. This sequence encodes CASSQVTGGSTPYEQYF.